This T cell receptor (beta chain) appears in the sequencing data of a study of PD-1 blockade in classical Hodgkin lymphoma. Study information: It was nivolumab at 3 mg/kg, given intravenously every 2 weeks, that patients received.

Regarding the study as a whole: Those achieving complete response showed baseline diversity like newly diagnosed patients. With CD4+ cells, TCR diversity rose significantly by C4D1, but not with CD8+ cells.

Sequencing was performed with immunoSEQ multiplex PCR; in TCRdb, only in-frame clones are kept and a portion is missing. The sample comprises approximately 61,000 clones, 70% to 90% of which are singletons, and roughly 8.1% rests with the top ten. In the case of this clone: The antigen remains unidentified.

Time point noted: cycle 4 day 1 (C4D1), after five to seven weeks of nivolumab. Brentuximab vedotin exposure varied, and every patient relapsed after autologous stem cell transplantation. This CDR3 has 13 residues. CDR1 is SGHRS and CDR2 is YFSETQ in the germline V gene. Trimming shortened V by 5 bases and J by 4 bases, and 11 bases separated the two germline ends. This sequence was found in a human donor with classical Hodgkin lymphoma. The specimen was peripheral blood mononuclear cells (PBMCs), collected before the fourth cycle of nivolumab. The genes are TRBV5-1 and TRBJ2-3; no clear D gene. CDR3 nucleotide sequence: TGCGCCAGCAGTCCGATGGGGTCAGATACGCAGTATTTT. Translated, it gives CASSPMGSDTQYF. The full variable domain, completed using reference TRBV5-1 and TRBJ2-3, is KAGVTQTPRYLIKTRGQQVTLSCSPISGHRSVSWYQQTPGQGLQFLFEYFSETQRNKGNFPGRFSGRQFSNSRSEMNVSTLELGDSALYLCASSPMGSDTQYFGPGTRLTVL.